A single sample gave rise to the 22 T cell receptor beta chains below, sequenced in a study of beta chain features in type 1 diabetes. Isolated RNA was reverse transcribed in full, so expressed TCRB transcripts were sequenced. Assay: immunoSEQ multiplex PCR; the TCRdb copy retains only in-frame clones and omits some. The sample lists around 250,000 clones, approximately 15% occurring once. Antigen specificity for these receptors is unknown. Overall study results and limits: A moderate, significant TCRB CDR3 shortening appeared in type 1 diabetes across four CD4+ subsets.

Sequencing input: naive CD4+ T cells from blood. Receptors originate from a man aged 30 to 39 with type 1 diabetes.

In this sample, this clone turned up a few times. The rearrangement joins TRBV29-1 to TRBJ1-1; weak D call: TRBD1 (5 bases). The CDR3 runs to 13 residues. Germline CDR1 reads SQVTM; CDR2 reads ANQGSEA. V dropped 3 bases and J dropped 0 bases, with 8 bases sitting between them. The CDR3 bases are TGCAGCGTTGAGTGGGGCTTGAACACTGAAGCTTTCTTT. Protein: CSVEWGLNTEAFF. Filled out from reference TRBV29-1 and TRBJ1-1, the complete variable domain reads SAVISQKPSRDICQRGTSLTIQCQVDSQVTMMFWYRQQPGQSLTLIATANQGSEATYESGFVIDKFPISRPNLTFSTLTVSNMSPEDSSIYLCSVEWGLNTEAFFGQGTRLTVV.

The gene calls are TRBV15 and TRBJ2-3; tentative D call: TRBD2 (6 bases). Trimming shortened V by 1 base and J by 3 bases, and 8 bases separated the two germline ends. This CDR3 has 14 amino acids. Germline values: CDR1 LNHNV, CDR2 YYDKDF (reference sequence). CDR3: CATSRAGLTDTQYF. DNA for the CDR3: TGTGCCACCAGCAGAGCGGGACTTACAGATACGCAGTATTTT.

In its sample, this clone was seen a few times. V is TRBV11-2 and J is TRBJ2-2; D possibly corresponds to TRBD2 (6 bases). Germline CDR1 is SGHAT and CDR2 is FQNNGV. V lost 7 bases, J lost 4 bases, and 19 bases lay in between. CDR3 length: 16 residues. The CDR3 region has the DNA TGTGCCAGCACCCGCTTCCCCGGGAGAGGCACCGGGGAGCTGTTTTTT. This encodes CASTRFPGRGTGELFF. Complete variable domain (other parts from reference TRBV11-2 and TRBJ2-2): EAGVAQSPRYKIIEKRQSVAFWCNPISGHATLYWYQQILGQGPKLLIQFQNNGVVDDSQLPKDRFSAERLKGVDSTLKIQPAKLEDSAVYLCASTRFPGRGTGELFFGEGSRLTVL.

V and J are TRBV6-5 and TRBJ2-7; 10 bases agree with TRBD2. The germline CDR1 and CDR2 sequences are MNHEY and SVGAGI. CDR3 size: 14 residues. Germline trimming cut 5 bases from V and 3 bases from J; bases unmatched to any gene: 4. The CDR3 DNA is TGTGCCAGCAGTACGATAGCGGGAGGCTACGAGCAGTACTTC. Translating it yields CASSTIAGGYEQYF.

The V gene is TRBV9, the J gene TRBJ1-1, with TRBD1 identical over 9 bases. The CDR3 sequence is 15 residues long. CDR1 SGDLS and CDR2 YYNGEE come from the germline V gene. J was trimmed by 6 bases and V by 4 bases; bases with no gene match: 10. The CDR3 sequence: CASSLRTGAGAEAFF. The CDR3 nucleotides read TGTGCCAGCAGCCTCAGGACAGGGGCGGGCGCTGAAGCTTTCTTT.

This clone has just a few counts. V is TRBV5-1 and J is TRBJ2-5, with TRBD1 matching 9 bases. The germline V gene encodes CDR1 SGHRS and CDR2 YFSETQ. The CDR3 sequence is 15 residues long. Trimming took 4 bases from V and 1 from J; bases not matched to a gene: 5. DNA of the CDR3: TGCGCCAGCAGCCTCGGACAGGGGACCCAAGAGACCCAGTACTTC. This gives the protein CASSLGQGTQETQYF.

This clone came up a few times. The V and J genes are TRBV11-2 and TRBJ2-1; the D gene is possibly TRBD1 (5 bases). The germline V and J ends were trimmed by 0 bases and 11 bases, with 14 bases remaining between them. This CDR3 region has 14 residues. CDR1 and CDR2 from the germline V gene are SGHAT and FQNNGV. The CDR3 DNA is TGTGCCAGCAGCTTAGATCAGGGCCCTAGGAAGCAGTTCTTC. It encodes CASSLDQGPRKQFF.

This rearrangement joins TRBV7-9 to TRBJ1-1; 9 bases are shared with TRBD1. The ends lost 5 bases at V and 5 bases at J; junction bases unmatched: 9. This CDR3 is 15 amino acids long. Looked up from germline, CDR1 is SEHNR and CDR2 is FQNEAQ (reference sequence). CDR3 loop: CASSRLGQGGTEAFF. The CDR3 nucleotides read TGTGCCAGCAGCCGCCTGGGACAGGGTGGGACTGAAGCTTTCTTT.

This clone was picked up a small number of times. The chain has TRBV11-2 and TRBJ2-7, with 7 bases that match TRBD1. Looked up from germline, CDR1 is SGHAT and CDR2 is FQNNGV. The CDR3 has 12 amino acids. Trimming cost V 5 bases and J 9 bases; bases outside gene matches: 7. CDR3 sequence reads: CASSTRQGLQYF. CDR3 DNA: TGTGCCAGCAGCACTCGACAGGGCTTGCAGTACTTC.

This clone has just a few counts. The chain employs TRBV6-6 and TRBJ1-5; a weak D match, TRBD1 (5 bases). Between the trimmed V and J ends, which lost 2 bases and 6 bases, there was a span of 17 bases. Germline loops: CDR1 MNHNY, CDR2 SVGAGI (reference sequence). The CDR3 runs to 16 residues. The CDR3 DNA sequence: TGTGCCAGCAGTTACGGTGGCAGGGTGCCAGCTCAGCCCCAGCATTTT. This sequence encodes CASSYGGRVPAQPQHF.

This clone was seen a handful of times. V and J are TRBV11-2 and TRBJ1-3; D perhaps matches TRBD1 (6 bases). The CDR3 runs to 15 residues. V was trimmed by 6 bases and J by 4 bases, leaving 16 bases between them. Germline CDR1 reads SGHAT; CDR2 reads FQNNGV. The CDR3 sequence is CASRSTGIFGNTIYF. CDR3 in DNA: TGTGCCAGCAGGTCTACAGGGATCTTCGGAAACACCATATATTTT.

The CDR3 loop is CASTPRRDGELFF. The CDR3 DNA sequence: TGTGCCAGCACCCCGCGGCGGGACGGGGAGCTGTTTTTT. This chain connects TRBV6-1 to TRBJ2-2, with D possibly matching TRBD2 (6 bases). V lost 7 bases to trimming and J lost 7 bases, with 13 bases between them. The CDR3 totals 13 residues. Germline lookup yields CDR1 MNHNS and CDR2 SASEGT.

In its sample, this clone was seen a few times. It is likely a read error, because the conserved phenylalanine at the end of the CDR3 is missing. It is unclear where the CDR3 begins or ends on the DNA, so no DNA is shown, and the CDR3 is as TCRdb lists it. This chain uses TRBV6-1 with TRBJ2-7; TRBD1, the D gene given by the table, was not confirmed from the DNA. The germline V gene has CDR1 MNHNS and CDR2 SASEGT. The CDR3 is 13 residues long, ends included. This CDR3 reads CASRDLETGAVSI.

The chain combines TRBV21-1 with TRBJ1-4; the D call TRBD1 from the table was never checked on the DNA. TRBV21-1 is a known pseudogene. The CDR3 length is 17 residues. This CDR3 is CASSTAHIDSPNEKLFF. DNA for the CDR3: TGTGCCAGCAGCACCGCGCACATAGACAGCCCGAATGAAAAACTGTTTTTT.

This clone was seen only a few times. CDR3 sequence (DNA): TGTGCCAGCAGCGCGGTAGCGGGAATTCAGTACTTC. Translated, it gives CASSAVAGIQYF. The rearrangement joins TRBV9 to TRBJ2-4; 8 bases line up with TRBD2. The V gene's germline CDR1 is SGDLS and CDR2 YYNGEE. Trimming at V came to 3 bases and at J to 10 bases, leaving 3 bases not matched to a gene. This CDR3 has 12 amino acids.

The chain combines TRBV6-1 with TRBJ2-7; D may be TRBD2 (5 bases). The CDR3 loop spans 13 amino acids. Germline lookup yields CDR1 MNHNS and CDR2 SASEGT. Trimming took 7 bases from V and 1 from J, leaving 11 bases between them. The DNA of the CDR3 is TGTGCCAGCAACTCTCCGGGATCCTACGAGCAGTACTTC. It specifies CASNSPGSYEQYF.

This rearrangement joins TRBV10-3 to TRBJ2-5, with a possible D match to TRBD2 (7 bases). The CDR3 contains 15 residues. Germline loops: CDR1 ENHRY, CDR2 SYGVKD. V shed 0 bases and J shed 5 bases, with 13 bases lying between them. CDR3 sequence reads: CAISESTRGAETQYF. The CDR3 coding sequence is TGTGCCATCAGTGAGTCGACTCGGGGGGCCGAGACCCAGTACTTC.

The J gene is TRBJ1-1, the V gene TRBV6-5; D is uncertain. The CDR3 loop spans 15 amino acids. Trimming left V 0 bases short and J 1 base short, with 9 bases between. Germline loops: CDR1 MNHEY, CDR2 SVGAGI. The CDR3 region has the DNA TGTGCCAGCAGTTACTCGATGAACGGGAACACTGAAGCTTTCTTT. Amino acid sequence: CASSYSMNGNTEAFF.

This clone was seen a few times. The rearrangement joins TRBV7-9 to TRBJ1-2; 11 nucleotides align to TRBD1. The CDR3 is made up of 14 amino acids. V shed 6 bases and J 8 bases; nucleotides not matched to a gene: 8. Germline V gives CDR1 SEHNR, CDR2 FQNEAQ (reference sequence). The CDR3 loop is CASSFPGQGVGYTF. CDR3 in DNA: TGTGCCAGCAGTTTCCCGGGACAGGGGGTCGGCTACACCTTC.

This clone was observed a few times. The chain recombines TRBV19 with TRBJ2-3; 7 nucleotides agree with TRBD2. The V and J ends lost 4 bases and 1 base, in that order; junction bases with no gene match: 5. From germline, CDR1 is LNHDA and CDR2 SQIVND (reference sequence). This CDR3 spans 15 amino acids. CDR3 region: CASSRDYKRTDTQYF. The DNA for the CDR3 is TGTGCCAGTAGTAGGGACTACAAGCGCACAGATACGCAGTATTTT.

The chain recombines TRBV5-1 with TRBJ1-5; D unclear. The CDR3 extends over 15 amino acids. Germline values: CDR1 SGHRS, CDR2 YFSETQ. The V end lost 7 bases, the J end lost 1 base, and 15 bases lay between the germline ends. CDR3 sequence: CASDGDCRSNQPQHF. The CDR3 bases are TGCGCCAGCGACGGGGATTGTAGGAGCAATCAGCCCCAGCATTTT.

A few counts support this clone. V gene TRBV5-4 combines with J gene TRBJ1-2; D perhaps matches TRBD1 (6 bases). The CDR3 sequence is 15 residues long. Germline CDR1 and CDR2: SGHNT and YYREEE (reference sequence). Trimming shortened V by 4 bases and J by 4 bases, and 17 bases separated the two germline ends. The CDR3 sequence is CASSPEGKQGYGYTF. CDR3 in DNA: TGTGCCAGCAGCCCCGAGGGCAAACAGGGCTATGGCTACACCTTC.